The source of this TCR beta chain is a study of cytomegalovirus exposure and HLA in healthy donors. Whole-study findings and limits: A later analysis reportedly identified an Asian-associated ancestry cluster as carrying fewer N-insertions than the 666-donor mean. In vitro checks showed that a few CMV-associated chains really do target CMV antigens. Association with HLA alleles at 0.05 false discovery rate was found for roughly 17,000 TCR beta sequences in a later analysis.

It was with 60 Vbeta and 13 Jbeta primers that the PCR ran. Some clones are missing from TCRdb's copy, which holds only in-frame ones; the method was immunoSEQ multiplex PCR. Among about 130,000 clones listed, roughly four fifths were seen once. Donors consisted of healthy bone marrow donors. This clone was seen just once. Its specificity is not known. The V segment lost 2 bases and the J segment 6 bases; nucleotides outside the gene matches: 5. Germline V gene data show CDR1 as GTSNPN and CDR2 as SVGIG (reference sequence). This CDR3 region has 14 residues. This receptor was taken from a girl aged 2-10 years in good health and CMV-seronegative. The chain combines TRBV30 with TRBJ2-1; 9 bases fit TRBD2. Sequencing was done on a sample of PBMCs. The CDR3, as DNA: TGTGCCTGGAGTTGGGGGACTAGCCTCAATGAGCAGTTCTTC. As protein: CAWSWGTSLNEQFF.